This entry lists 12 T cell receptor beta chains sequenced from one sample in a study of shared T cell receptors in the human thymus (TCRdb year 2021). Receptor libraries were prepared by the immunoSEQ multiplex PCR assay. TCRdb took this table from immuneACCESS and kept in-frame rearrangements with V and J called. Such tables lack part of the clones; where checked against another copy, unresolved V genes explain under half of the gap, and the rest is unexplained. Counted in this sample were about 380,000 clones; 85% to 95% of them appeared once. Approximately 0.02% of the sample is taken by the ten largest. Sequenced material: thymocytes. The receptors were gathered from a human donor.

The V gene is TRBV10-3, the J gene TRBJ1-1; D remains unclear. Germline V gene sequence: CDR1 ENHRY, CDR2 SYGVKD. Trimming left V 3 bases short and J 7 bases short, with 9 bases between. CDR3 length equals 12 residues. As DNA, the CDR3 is TGTGCCATCAGTGAATTCAAGGGTGAAGCTTTCTTT. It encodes CAISEFKGEAFF.

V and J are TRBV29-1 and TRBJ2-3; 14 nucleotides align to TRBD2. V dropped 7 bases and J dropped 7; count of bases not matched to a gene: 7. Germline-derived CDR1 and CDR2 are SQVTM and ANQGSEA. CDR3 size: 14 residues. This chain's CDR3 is CSEGTSGSINTQYF. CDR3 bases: TGCAGCGAGGGGACTAGCGGGAGTATAAATACGCAGTATTTT.

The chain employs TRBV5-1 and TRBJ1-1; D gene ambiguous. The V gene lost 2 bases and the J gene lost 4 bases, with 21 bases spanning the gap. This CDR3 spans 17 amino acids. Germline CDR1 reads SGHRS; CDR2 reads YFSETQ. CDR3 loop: CASSLVLGQPSSTEAFF. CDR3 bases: TGCGCCAGCAGCTTAGTATTGGGCCAGCCGAGCAGCACTGAAGCTTTCTTT.

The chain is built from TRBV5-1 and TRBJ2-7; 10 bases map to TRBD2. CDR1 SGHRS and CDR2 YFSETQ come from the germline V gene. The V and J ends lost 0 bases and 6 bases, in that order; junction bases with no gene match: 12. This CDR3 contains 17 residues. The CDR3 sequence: CASSLGLAGEVPLEQYF. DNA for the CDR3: TGCGCCAGCAGCTTGGGGCTAGCGGGAGAAGTCCCACTCGAGCAGTACTTC.

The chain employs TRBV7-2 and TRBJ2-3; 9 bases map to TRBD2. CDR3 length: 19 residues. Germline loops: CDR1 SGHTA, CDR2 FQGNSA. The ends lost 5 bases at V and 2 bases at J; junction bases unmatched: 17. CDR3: CASSPPRVVAGESTDTQYF. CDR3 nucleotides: TGTGCCAGCAGCCCCCCACGGGTAGTAGCGGGGGAGTCCACAGATACGCAGTATTTT.

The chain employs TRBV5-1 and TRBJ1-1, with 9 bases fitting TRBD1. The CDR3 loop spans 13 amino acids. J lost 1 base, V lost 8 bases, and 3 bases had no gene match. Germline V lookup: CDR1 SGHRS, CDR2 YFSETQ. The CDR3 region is CASTGGANTEAFF. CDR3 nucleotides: TGCGCCAGTACAGGGGGCGCGAACACTGAAGCTTTCTTT.

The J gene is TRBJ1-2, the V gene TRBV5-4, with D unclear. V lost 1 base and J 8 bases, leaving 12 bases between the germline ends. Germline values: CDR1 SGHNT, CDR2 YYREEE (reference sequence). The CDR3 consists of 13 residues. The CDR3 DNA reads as TGTGCCAGCAGCTTGTGTCAGGAGGAAGGCTACACCTTC. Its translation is CASSLCQEEGYTF.

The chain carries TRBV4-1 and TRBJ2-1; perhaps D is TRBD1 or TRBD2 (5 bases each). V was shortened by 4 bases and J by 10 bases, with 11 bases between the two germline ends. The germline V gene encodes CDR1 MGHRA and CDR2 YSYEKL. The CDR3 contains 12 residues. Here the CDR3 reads CASSPGAFEQFF. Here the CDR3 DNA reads TGCGCCAGCAGCCCCGGGGCCTTCGAGCAGTTCTTC.

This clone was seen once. The CDR3: CASSSPGRDEQFF. CDR3 coding DNA: TGTGCCAGCAGCTCCCCGGGGCGGGATGAGCAGTTCTTC. This chain uses TRBV7-2 with TRBJ2-1; the D gene could be TRBD1 or TRBD2 (5 bases each). Germline CDR1 is SGHTA and CDR2 is FQGNSA. The V end lost 4 bases, the J end lost 8 bases, and 12 bases lay between the germline ends. The CDR3 sequence is 13 residues long. The full variable domain, in which reference TRBV7-2 and TRBJ2-1 provide the parts outside the CDR3, is GAGVSQSPSNKVTEKGKDVELRCDPISGHTALYWYRQSLGQGLEFLIYFQGNSAPDKSGLPSDRFSAERTGGSVSTLTIQRTQQEDSAVYLCASSSPGRDEQFFGPGTRLTVL.

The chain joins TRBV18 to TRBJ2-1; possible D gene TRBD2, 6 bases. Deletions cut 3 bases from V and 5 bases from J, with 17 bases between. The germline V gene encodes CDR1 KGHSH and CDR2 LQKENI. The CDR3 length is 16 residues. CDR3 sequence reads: CASSPREREDNNEQFF. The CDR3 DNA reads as TGTGCCAGCTCACCGAGGGAGAGGGAGGATAACAATGAGCAGTTCTTC.

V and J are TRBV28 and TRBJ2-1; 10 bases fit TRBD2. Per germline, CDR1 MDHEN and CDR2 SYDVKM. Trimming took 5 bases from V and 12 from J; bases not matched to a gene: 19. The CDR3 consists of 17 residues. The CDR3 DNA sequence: TGTGCCAGCAGTGACCCGTCCGGGACTAGCGCCATTTGGGTGCAGTTCTTC. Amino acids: CASSDPSGTSAIWVQFF.

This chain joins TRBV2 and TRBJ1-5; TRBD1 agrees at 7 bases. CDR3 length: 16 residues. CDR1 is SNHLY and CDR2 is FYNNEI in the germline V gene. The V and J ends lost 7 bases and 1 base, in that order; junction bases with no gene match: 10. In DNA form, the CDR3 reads TGTGCCAGCAAAGGGGGCGGGACACCGAGCAATCAGCCCCAGCATTTT. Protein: CASKGGGTPSNQPQHF. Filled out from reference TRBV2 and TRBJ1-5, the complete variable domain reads EPEVTQTPSHQVTQMGQEVILRCVPISNHLYFYWYRQILGQKVEFLVSFYNNEISEKSEIFDDQFSVERPDGSNFTLKIRSTKLEDSAMYFCASKGGGTPSNQPQHFGDGTRLSIL.